The 11 T cell receptor beta chains listed next were all sequenced from one sample in a study of T cells in Graves' hyperthyroidism and ophthalmopathy. TCR beta CDR3 sequences were amplified from RNA transcripts. During a first-round RT-PCR of the TCR CDR3, the HTBI primer set was used. TCRdb processed the multiplex PCR reads anew with MiXCR; each CDR3 protein has one entry. This table holds about 180,000 distinct CDR3 sequences, 9.4% found once. The source material was blood. The receptors were sampled from a young woman with Graves' hyperthyroidism that later progressed to Graves' ophthalmopathy.

This clonotype was seen ten or more times. J is TRBJ1-1 and V is TRBV19; perhaps TRBD1 as D (6 bases). This CDR3 region has 13 residues. Looked up from germline, CDR1 is LNHDA and CDR2 is SQIVND (reference sequence). V was clipped by 10 bases and J by 4 bases, with 16 bases between them. CDR3 DNA: TGTGCCACCACACCGCCAGGGGTCACTGAAGCTTTCTTT. It specifies CATTPPGVTEAFF.

This clonotype was found a few times. This may be a read error, as it is one base from a much larger clone. V and J are TRBV6-9 and TRBJ1-2; tentative D call: TRBD1 (5 bases). Germline V gene lookup returns CDR1 MNHGY and CDR2 SVAAGI. The CDR3 covers 12 residues. Trimming removed 4 bases from V and 5 bases from J, with 8 bases in between. The CDR3 protein is CASSSAGYGYTF. For the CDR3, the DNA is TGTGCCAGCAGTTCGGCAGGGTATGGCTACACCTTC.

Ten or more counts support this clonotype. V gene TRBV2 combines with J gene TRBJ1-1, with D maybe TRBD1 (5 bases). CDR1 and CDR2 (germline): SNHLY, FYNNEI. V dropped 10 bases and J dropped 2 bases, with 17 bases sitting between them. The CDR3 consists of 14 residues. The CDR3 nucleotides read TGTGCCATCACCGGGGGGAGCATCAACACTGAAGCTTTCTTT. It is translated as CAITGGSINTEAFF.

This clonotype has ten or more counts. This chain connects TRBV5-6 to TRBJ1-5; 9 bases map to TRBD1. The V gene's germline CDR1 is SGHDT and CDR2 YYEEEE. This CDR3 is built from 14 residues. V lost 4 bases, J lost 5 bases, and 4 bases stayed unmatched. The CDR3 loop reads CASSRTGVDQPQHF. Written as DNA, the CDR3 is TGTGCCAGCAGCAGGACAGGGGTTGATCAGCCCCAGCATTTT.

The J gene is TRBJ2-3, the V gene TRBV6-1, with 8 positions matching TRBD1. J lost 4 bases, V lost 7 bases, and 13 bases had no gene match. CDR1 MNHNS and CDR2 SASEGT come from the germline V gene. The CDR3 covers 16 residues. The DNA of the CDR3 is TGTGCCAGCACCCAAAGGATAGGACAGGGCCCAGATACGCAGTATTTT. This gives the protein CASTQRIGQGPDTQYF.

V and J are TRBV19 and TRBJ2-5; perhaps TRBD2 as D (6 bases). Germline V gives CDR1 LNHDA, CDR2 SQIVND (reference sequence). The germline V and J ends were trimmed by 0 bases and 0 bases, with 14 bases remaining between them. The CDR3 length is 17 residues. CDR3 coding DNA: TGTGCCAGTAGTATAGATCTCGGACTAACAAACCAAGAGACCCAGTACTTC. Its protein is CASSIDLGLTNQETQYF.

This clonotype was counted ten times or more. The CDR3 DNA is TGCGCCAGCGGGGGCCGGGGCAGCGGTTTTCAAGAGACCCAGTACTTC. Its protein product is CASGGRGSGFQETQYF. The J gene is TRBJ2-5, the V gene TRBV5-1; tentatively, D is TRBD1 (6 bases). Germline V gene lookup returns CDR1 SGHRS and CDR2 YFSETQ. The V gene lost 7 bases and the J gene lost 2 bases, with 21 bases spanning the gap. The CDR3 is made up of 16 amino acids.

The table lists this clonotype with a few counts. The V call is TRBV25-1, the J call TRBJ2-6; 9 bases match TRBD1. Germline V CDR1 and CDR2: MGHDK, SYGVNS. V trimming: 5 bases; J trimming: 4 bases; junction bases outside the gene matches: 9. CDR3 length equals 17 residues. The CDR3 sequence is CASSKTGGTSGANVLTF. Here the CDR3 DNA reads TGTGCCAGCAGTAAGACAGGGGGGACCTCCGGGGCCAACGTCCTGACTTTC.

This clonotype was detected ten times or more. The J gene is TRBJ2-5, the V gene TRBV20-1; 10 positions match TRBD2. Germline V gene lookup returns CDR1 DFQATT and CDR2 SNEGSKA (reference sequence). V lost 0 bases, J lost 4 bases, and 8 bases stayed unmatched. CDR3 size: 16 residues. The CDR3: CSARDRVTSGSETQYF. CDR3 DNA: TGCAGTGCTAGAGATCGTGTGACTAGCGGGTCAGAGACCCAGTACTTC.

In its sample, this clonotype was seen many times. The chain combines TRBV20-1 with TRBJ1-2, with no clear D. This CDR3 region has 13 residues. Between the trimmed V and J ends, which lost 0 bases and 4 bases, there was a span of 9 bases. The germline V gene has CDR1 DFQATT and CDR2 SNEGSKA (reference sequence). The CDR3 region is CSARDSLSYGYTF. CDR3 coding DNA: TGCAGTGCTAGAGATAGTCTTAGCTATGGCTACACCTTC.

This clonotype was found a few times. The chain has TRBV9 and TRBJ2-7, with 8 positions matching TRBD2. The CDR3 has 14 amino acids. J gave up 6 bases and V 3 bases, and 8 bases lay outside the gene matches. Germline values: CDR1 SGDLS, CDR2 YYNGEE. For the CDR3, the DNA is TGTGCCAGCAGCGGTAGCGGGAACCCCTCCGAGCAGTACTTC. Its protein product is CASSGSGNPSEQYF.